Presented here are 24 T cell receptor beta chains from one specimen sequenced in a study of blood T cell repertoires in COVID-19. The table came from immunoSEQ multiplex PCR; TCRdb's copy has only in-frame clones and leaves some out. The sample yields roughly 38,000 clones, 88% seen once. Sequenced input: peripheral blood. These receptors all come from a woman aged 70-85 years with acute or convalescent COVID-19.

The chain carries TRBV3-1 (or the pseudogene TRBV3-2) and TRBJ1-1, with TRBD1 matching over 9 bases. Germline CDR1 LGHDT, CDR2 YNNKEL (reference sequence). Unmatched junction bases numbered 10, after V lost 3 bases and J lost 5 bases. The CDR3 is made up of 16 amino acids. The CDR3 region has the DNA TGTGCCAGCAGCCAGCTGGGACAGGGCATACGGACTGAAGCTTTCTTT. This encodes CASSQLGQGIRTEAFF.

The chain carries TRBV3-1 (or the pseudogene TRBV3-2) and TRBJ2-5; D is uncertain. Germline lookup yields CDR1 LGHDT and CDR2 YNNKEL (reference sequence). This CDR3 is 14 amino acids long. Trimming left V 0 bases short and J 1 base short, with 6 bases between. Written as DNA, the CDR3 is TGTGCCAGCAGCCAAGATCTAGTCCAAGAGACCCAGTACTTC. As protein: CASSQDLVQETQYF.

V gene TRBV9 combines with J gene TRBJ1-1, with a tentative D call TRBD1 (5 bases). Trimming removed 0 bases at V and 6 bases at J, with 9 bases between. Per the germline V gene, CDR1 is SGDLS and CDR2 is YYNGEE. The CDR3 has 13 residues. In nucleotides, the CDR3 is TGTGCCAGCAGCGTAGGCTTAGGGGCTGAAGCTTTCTTT. Its protein product is CASSVGLGAEAFF.

The sample holds one count of this clone. The genes are TRBV5-4 and TRBJ1-6, with 9 bases matching TRBD1. V lost 4 bases to trimming and J lost 10 bases; unmatched junction nucleotides: 12. Germline lookup yields CDR1 SGHNT and CDR2 YYREEE (reference sequence). This CDR3 comprises 16 residues. This CDR3 reads CASSLQFGTGPSPLHF. DNA of the CDR3: TGTGCCAGCAGCCTGCAATTCGGGACAGGGCCCTCACCCCTCCACTTT.

The chain links TRBV7-2 to TRBJ2-3; 7 bases align to TRBD2. The CDR3 spans 15 residues. V was clipped by 1 base and J by 2 bases; unmatched bases: 3. The V gene's germline CDR1 is SGHTA and CDR2 FQGNSA. The chain's CDR3 is CASSLVAGATDTQYF. The DNA of the CDR3 is TGTGCCAGCAGCTTAGTTGCGGGAGCCACAGATACGCAGTATTTT. The variable domain in full, with the rest retrieved from reference TRBV7-2 and TRBJ2-3, is GAGVSQSPSNKVTEKGKDVELRCDPISGHTALYWYRQSLGQGLEFLIYFQGNSAPDKSGLPSDRFSAERTGGSVSTLTIQRTQQEDSAVYLCASSLVAGATDTQYFGPGTRLTVL.

This clone was recorded once. V gene TRBV27 combines with J gene TRBJ2-1, with 9 bases aligning to TRBD2. The CDR3 extends over 18 amino acids. Losses at the gene ends were 2 bases for V and 3 bases for J; bases not matched to a gene: 11. The germline V gene encodes CDR1 MNHEY and CDR2 SMNVEV (reference sequence). CDR3 nucleotide sequence: TGTGCCAGCAGTTTAATTTCTAGCGGGGCCGGGATCTACAATGAGCAGTTCTTC. Amino acid sequence: CASSLISSGAGIYNEQFF.

The CDR3 spells CASSTRGGLNNEQFF. The CDR3 region has the DNA TGTGCCAGCAGTACGCGGGGGGGCCTGAACAATGAGCAGTTCTTC. V gene TRBV7-8 combines with J gene TRBJ2-1; 9 bases align to TRBD2. This CDR3 has 15 amino acids. The trim removed 6 bases at V and 5 bases at J, leaving 8 bases unmatched. Germline V lookup: CDR1 SGHVS, CDR2 FQNEAQ.

CDR3 in amino acids: CASSQDLGSRSGNTIYF. In DNA, the CDR3 is TGTGCCAGCAGCCAAGATCTGGGGAGTCGATCTGGAAACACCATATATTTT. The rearrangement links TRBV14 to TRBJ1-3; D is unclear. Trimming left V 0 bases short and J 1 base short, with 13 bases between. The CDR3 covers 17 residues. From germline, CDR1 is SGHDN and CDR2 FVKESK.

The V gene is TRBV18, the J gene TRBJ1-5; D possibly corresponds to TRBD1 (5 bases). V dropped 1 base and J dropped 5 bases, with 9 bases sitting between them. Germline CDR1 and CDR2: KGHSH and LQKENI. There are 14 residues in the CDR3. CDR3 loop: CASSPQGRDQPQHF. The CDR3 nucleotides read TGTGCCAGCTCACCACAGGGGCGCGATCAGCCCCAGCATTTT.

The chain carries TRBV7-8 and TRBJ1-5; a weak D match, TRBD1 (5 bases). Between the trimmed V and J ends, which lost 2 bases and 6 bases, there was a span of 11 bases. The CDR3 contains 14 residues. Germline-derived CDR1 and CDR2 are SGHVS and FQNEAQ. The CDR3 protein is CASSLTDTGQPQHF. CDR3 in DNA: TGTGCCAGCAGCTTAACAGATACAGGTCAGCCCCAGCATTTT.

The rearrangement uses TRBV15 and TRBJ2-1; a weak D match, TRBD2 (5 bases). The V end was cut by 3 bases, the J end by 1 base, with 16 bases between. In germline, CDR1 is LNHNV, CDR2 YYDKDF (reference sequence). The CDR3 loop spans 17 amino acids. CDR3 coding DNA: TGTGCCACCAGCAGTCTTCAGCCGGGGATGTCCTACAATGAGCAGTTCTTC. This gives the protein CATSSLQPGMSYNEQFF.

The gene calls are TRBV28 and TRBJ1-3; the match to TRBD1 covers 10 bases. After removal of 3 bases from V and 4 bases from J, the junction contained 6 bases not matched to a gene. CDR1 and CDR2 (germline): MDHEN, SYDVKM. This CDR3 is 16 amino acids long. The CDR3 DNA reads as TGTGCCAGCAGTTTGAGCGGACAGGGGGTAGGAAACACCATATATTTT. Translating gives CASSLSGQGVGNTIYF.

J is TRBJ1-5 and V is TRBV30; 7 positions agree with TRBD1. The germline gives CDR1 GTSNPN, CDR2 SVGIG (reference sequence). The CDR3 loop spans 14 amino acids. V gave up 1 base and J gave up 5 bases; unmatched junction bases: 5. The CDR3 nucleotides are TGTGCCTGGAGTGCCCCGACAGGGCATCAGCCCCAGCATTTT. Protein sequence: CAWSAPTGHQPQHF.

V gene TRBV6-5 combines with J gene TRBJ1-5; D not resolved. This CDR3 has 14 residues. Germline V gene sequence: CDR1 MNHEY, CDR2 SVGAGI. Trimming took 4 bases from V and 0 from J, leaving 7 bases between them. CDR3 in DNA: TGTGCCAGCAGTTTTACAGTTAGCAATCAGCCCCAGCATTTT. This codes for CASSFTVSNQPQHF.

The genes are TRBV3-1 (or the pseudogene TRBV3-2) and TRBJ2-7, with 7 nucleotides matching TRBD1. Per germline, CDR1 LGHDT and CDR2 YNNKEL (reference sequence). The trim removed 8 bases at V and 6 bases at J, leaving 4 bases unmatched. The CDR3 runs 11 residues. This CDR3 is CASLQGIEQYV. Here the CDR3 DNA reads TGTGCCAGCCTACAGGGGATCGAGCAGTACGTC.

This chain connects TRBV10-3 to TRBJ1-1, with 9 bases lining up with TRBD1. The CDR3 covers 19 residues. Germline lookup yields CDR1 ENHRY and CDR2 SYGVKD. The J segment lost 1 base and the V segment lost 6 bases, leaving 18 bases of the junction unmatched. The DNA of the CDR3 is TGTGCCATCAGGATAAACCCGGGACAGGGAAAGCTCCGGAACACTGAAGCTTTCTTT. Translating it yields CAIRINPGQGKLRNTEAFF.

The table lists this clone with a few counts. This sequence joins TRBV27 and TRBJ2-1; 10 bases map to TRBD2. Germline V CDR1 and CDR2: MNHEY, SMNVEV (reference sequence). J gave up 3 bases and V 3 bases, and 14 bases lay outside the gene matches. The CDR3 contains 19 residues. The CDR3: CASSFLTGLVAGGYNEQFF. CDR3 nucleotide sequence: TGTGCCAGCAGTTTCCTGACAGGGTTGGTAGCGGGAGGCTACAATGAGCAGTTCTTC.

The chain employs TRBV18 and TRBJ2-3; D not certain. The CDR3 totals 13 residues. V shed 8 bases and J shed 10 bases, with 19 bases lying between them. Germline loops: CDR1 KGHSH, CDR2 LQKENI. CDR3 DNA sequence: TGTGCCAGCGACGGAGTAGAACAACCCCCGCAGTATTTT. It specifies CASDGVEQPPQYF.

This sequence joins TRBV14 and TRBJ2-3, with 8 positions matching TRBD2. The V gene end was trimmed by 0 bases and the J gene end by 3 bases; junction bases not matched to a gene: 5. The germline V gene has CDR1 SGHDN and CDR2 FVKESK. The CDR3 has 16 amino acids. The CDR3 protein is CASSQELAVSTDTQYF. The CDR3 DNA reads TGTGCCAGCAGCCAAGAACTAGCGGTATCGACAGATACGCAGTATTTT.

Here the CDR3 reads CATSDNRDTYSYEQYV. CDR3 bases: TGTGCCACCAGTGATAACCGGGACACCTACTCTTACGAGCAGTACGTC. The gene calls are TRBV24-1 and TRBJ2-7, with a weak D call TRBD1 (6 bases). Trimming left V 3 bases short and J 4 bases short, with 18 bases between. This CDR3 is built from 16 residues. The V gene's germline CDR1 is KGHDR and CDR2 SFDVKD.

This clone has a single count. CDR3 sequence reads: CASSSLIYGYTF. The DNA of the CDR3 is TGTGCCAGCAGTTCACTGATATATGGCTACACCTTC. The J gene is TRBJ1-2, the V gene TRBV2; unclear D gene. V was shortened by 5 bases and J by 5 bases, with 9 bases between the two germline ends. In germline, CDR1 is SNHLY, CDR2 FYNNEI. The CDR3 sequence is 12 residues long.

The chain links TRBV6-5 to TRBJ1-1; TRBD1 matches 9 bases. V was clipped by 6 bases and J by 1 base; unmatched bases: 6. The germline gives CDR1 MNHEY, CDR2 SVGAGI. CDR3 length: 15 amino acids. CDR3 sequence: CASRGQDRGNTEAFF. The CDR3 nucleotides are TGTGCCAGCAGAGGGCAGGACAGGGGGAACACTGAAGCTTTCTTT.

The chain couples TRBV10-2 to TRBJ1-4; possible D gene TRBD1, 5 bases. In germline, CDR1 is WSHSY, CDR2 SAAADI. CDR3 size: 14 residues. V lost 6 bases and J 7 bases, leaving 15 bases between the germline ends. The CDR3 coding sequence is TGCGCCAGCAGACTAAGACAGAGAGGTGAAAAACTGTTTTTT. Translated: CASRLRQRGEKLFF.

V usage is TRBV4-3 and J usage is TRBJ2-2; D perhaps matches TRBD2 (5 bases). The CDR3 runs to 17 residues. Germline lookup yields CDR1 LGHNA and CDR2 YSLEER. Trimming removed 4 bases at V and 6 bases at J, with 21 bases between. As DNA, the CDR3 is TGCGCCAGCAGCCGTCTCTTAACCCGGGGTCAGGCCGGGGAGCTGTTTTTT. It is translated as CASSRLLTRGQAGELFF.